This T cell receptor beta chain was identified during a study of T cells in Graves' hyperthyroidism and ophthalmopathy. This clonotype was detected once. From RNA transcripts, TCR beta CDR3 regions were amplified. HTBI primers drove first-round RT-PCR of the TCR CDR3. TCRdb reprocessed the multiplex PCR reads via MiXCR and lists one record per CDR3 protein. The repertoire holds hundreds of thousands of distinct CDR3 sequences, less than 45% seen once, with under 8.5% in the top ten. The V end was cut by 2 bases, the J end by 5 bases, with 15 bases between. Germline V gene lookup returns CDR1 ENHRY and CDR2 SYGVKD. The CDR3 is 15 residues long.

Sequenced input: peripheral blood or thyroid tissue (not recorded which). The chain joins TRBV10-3 to TRBJ1-2; tentative D call: TRBD1 (5 bases). The origin of this receptor is an adult man with Graves' disease, either hyperthyroidism or ophthalmopathy (not recorded which). The CDR3 sequence is CAISERQGIDYGYTF. The CDR3 DNA follows: TGTGCCATCAGTGAGAGGCAGGGAATTGATTATGGCTACACCTTC.